This TCR beta chain comes out of a study of Graves' ophthalmopathy and Graves' hyperthyroidism. Whole-study context: Stable hyperthyroidism denotes an absence of ophthalmopathy throughout 18 months of follow-up.

Germline CDR1 and CDR2: SEHNR and FQNEAQ (reference sequence). The CDR3 loop spans 15 amino acids. Between the trimmed V and J ends, which lost 5 bases and 3 bases, there was a span of 13 bases. Amplified material comprised TCR beta CDR3 regions derived from RNA transcripts. A first-round RT-PCR used HTBI primers, followed by a second-round multiplex PCR. TCRdb processed the multiplex PCR reads anew with MiXCR; each CDR3 protein has one entry. The table includes around 1.1 million distinct CDR3 sequences, 35% to 45% detected once. Study-wide findings and caveats: The blood repertoire also included most expanded thyroid clonotypes above 0.001 frequency. Ophthalmopathy was separated from stable hyperthyroidism by a 13-signature model with 87.88% sensitivity and over 75% specificity. Ophthalmopathy progression was predicted by the model at approximately 71% sensitivity and less than 80% specificity.

Comments on this clonotype: Its target is not known.

The clonotype originates from an adult man with Graves' hyperthyroidism. The chain uses TRBV7-9 and TRBJ2-2, with D possibly TRBD1 on 5 matching bases. The sequencing sample was made of peripheral blood or thyroid tissue (not recorded which). CDR3 nucleotides: TGTGCCAGCAGCCTCCGACAGCAGTACACCGGGGAGCTGTTTTTT. Its translation: CASSLRQQYTGELFF.